Shown below are 29 T cell receptor beta chains from a single sample sequenced in a study of beta chain features in type 1 diabetes. Study-wide findings and caveats: Shortening that was moderate but significant affected the TCRB CDR3s of Type 1 diabetes patients in all four CD4+ subsets.

Their antigens are not known. As every portion of the isolated RNA was reverse transcribed, the sequencing read expressed TCRB transcripts. Repertoires were generated with immunoSEQ multiplex PCR, while TCRdb's copy carries only in-frame clones and drops some. The profile shows around 140,000 clones, around an eighth of them singletons. The sample was central memory CD4+ T cells from blood. These receptors all stem from a man aged 18 to 30 with type 1 diabetes.

This sequence joins TRBV4-1 and TRBJ1-2, with 12 positions matching TRBD1. Germline trimming cut 4 bases from V and 3 bases from J; bases unmatched to any gene: 6. Germline loops: CDR1 MGHRA, CDR2 YSYEKL. The CDR3 spans 16 residues. CDR3: CASSRGTGGEDYGYTF. The CDR3 DNA reads TGCGCCAGCAGCCGAGGGACAGGGGGCGAAGACTATGGCTACACCTTC.

This clone was detected only a few times. The chain joins TRBV4-1 to TRBJ2-5; 7 bases match TRBD2. Germline V gene lookup returns CDR1 MGHRA and CDR2 YSYEKL. CDR3 length: 15 residues. The junction had 8 bases not matched to a gene; V was cut back by 4 bases and J by 3 bases. The CDR3 loop reads CASSPGLADKETQYF. DNA for the CDR3: TGCGCCAGCAGCCCCGGGCTAGCGGACAAAGAGACCCAGTACTTC.

The sample holds many counts of this clone. The V call is TRBV21-1, the J call TRBJ2-3. TRBV21-1 is an annotated pseudogene. CDR3 length equals 13 residues. DNA of the CDR3: TGTGCCAGCAGCAACTGGGTCACAGATACGCAGTATTTT. It yields the protein CASSNWVTDTQYF.

This clone has more than one count but fewer than ten. CDR3 sequence: CACPYEENEKLFF. CDR3 sequence (DNA): TGTGCCTGCCCTTACGAGGAGAATGAAAAACTGTTTTTT. This chain links TRBV30 with TRBJ1-4; D ambiguous. The V end was cut by 6 bases, the J end by 5 bases, with 13 bases between. Germline V gene data show CDR1 as GTSNPN and CDR2 as SVGIG (reference sequence). The CDR3 runs to 13 residues.

The chain joins TRBV5-1 to TRBJ2-1, with 7 bases that match TRBD1. V lost 4 bases, J lost 9 bases, and 10 bases stayed unmatched. The CDR3 spans 14 residues. CDR1 is SGHRS, CDR2 YFSETQ, per germline. This CDR3 reads CASSRATGNGEQFF. CDR3 DNA: TGCGCCAGCAGCCGGGCGACAGGGAACGGTGAGCAGTTCTTC.

This clone was detected only a few times. This chain connects TRBV5-4 to TRBJ1-1, with D tentatively TRBD1 (5 bases). The CDR3 runs 15 residues. V was pared by 0 bases and J by 3 bases, with 12 bases between. CDR1 and CDR2 (germline): SGHNT, YYREEE (reference sequence). CDR3 amino acids: CASSLAEDKYTEAFF. CDR3 nucleotide sequence: TGTGCCAGCAGCTTGGCCGAGGACAAATACACTGAAGCTTTCTTT. The full variable domain, rest sourced from reference TRBV5-4 and TRBJ1-1, is ETGVTQSPTHLIKTRGQQVTLRCSSQSGHNTVSWYQQALGQGPQFIFQYYREEENGRGNFPPRFSGLQFPNYSSELNVNALELDDSALYLCASSLAEDKYTEAFFGQGTRLTVV.

The genes are TRBV11-2 and TRBJ1-6; TRBD1 is a possible D gene (6 bases). Looked up from germline, CDR1 is SGHAT and CDR2 is FQNNGV. The CDR3 contains 14 residues. V lost 5 bases, J lost 9 bases, and 14 bases lay in between. CDR3 coding DNA: TGTGCCAGCAGCGCAGGGGATCGGAGTTCACCCCTCCACTTT. It encodes CASSAGDRSSPLHF.

This rearrangement joins TRBV7-8 to TRBJ2-5; D perhaps matches TRBD2 (6 bases). Germline CDR1 and CDR2: SGHVS and FQNEAQ. V was trimmed by 7 bases and J by 2 bases, leaving 14 bases between them. This CDR3 is built from 14 residues. The CDR3: CASTLGTFQETQYF. The CDR3 region has the DNA TGTGCCAGCACCCTAGGGACTTTTCAAGAGACCCAGTACTTC.

This clone showed up just a few times. The J gene is TRBJ2-1, the V gene TRBV9, with D possibly being TRBD1 or TRBD2 (5 bases each). This CDR3 spans 13 amino acids. Germline values: CDR1 SGDLS, CDR2 YYNGEE. Trimming shortened V by 3 bases and J by 5 bases, and 9 bases separated the two germline ends. The CDR3 protein is CASSERGDNEQFF. The CDR3 bases are TGTGCCAGCAGCGAGAGAGGGGACAATGAGCAGTTCTTC. The entire variable domain, with the rest obtained from reference TRBV9 and TRBJ2-1, is as follows: DSGVTQTPKHLITATGQRVTLRCSPRSGDLSVYWYQQSLDQGLQFLIQYYNGEERAKGNILERFSAQQFPDLHSELNLSSLELGDSALYFCASSERGDNEQFFGPGTRLTVL.

There are a few counts of this clone. J is TRBJ2-5 and V is TRBV5-5; no reliable D call. The CDR3 sequence is 14 residues long. Trimming took off 0 bases at V and 0 bases at J, with 6 bases between the two ends. Germline V gives CDR1 SGHKS, CDR2 YYEKEE (reference sequence). In DNA, the CDR3 is TGTGCCAGCAGCTTGGTGTGGGACCAAGAGACCCAGTACTTC. Translating gives CASSLVWDQETQYF. Variable domain in full (rest from reference TRBV5-5 and TRBJ2-5): DAGVTQSPTHLIKTRGQQVTLRCSPISGHKSVSWYQQVLGQGPQFIFQYYEKEERGRGNFPDRFSARQFPNYSSELNVNALLLGDSALYLCASSLVWDQETQYFGPGTRLLVL.

V and J are TRBV5-1 and TRBJ2-2, with a tentative D call TRBD1 (6 bases). There are 19 residues in the CDR3. Trimming removed 4 bases from V and 4 bases from J, with 26 bases in between. CDR1 is SGHRS, CDR2 YFSETQ, per germline. The CDR3 loop reads CASSQMSDRLTRSTGELFF. The CDR3 DNA reads as TGCGCCAGCAGCCAAATGTCCGACAGGCTCACAAGATCCACCGGGGAGCTGTTTTTT.

The V and J genes are TRBV7-9 and TRBJ1-5; the D is unclear. V was shortened by 5 bases and J by 5 bases, with 16 bases between the two germline ends. Germline CDR1 and CDR2: SEHNR and FQNEAQ (reference sequence). CDR3 length: 15 amino acids. The CDR3 sequence: CASSQEGQPDQPQHF. The CDR3, as DNA: TGTGCCAGCAGCCAAGAAGGGCAGCCTGATCAGCCCCAGCATTTT.

This clone was counted between two and nine times. The V gene is TRBV5-6, the J gene TRBJ1-5; a possible D gene is TRBD1 (5 bases). The CDR3 spans 16 residues. CDR1 and CDR2 from the germline V gene are SGHDT and YYEEEE. V gave up 4 bases and J gave up 5 bases, with 19 bases separating them. The CDR3, as DNA: TGTGCCAGCAGCGGGGCGGGCAGGGAGCAACATCAGCCCCAGCATTTT. This translates into CASSGAGREQHQPQHF. The full variable domain, completed using reference TRBV5-6 and TRBJ1-5, is DAGVTQSPTHLIKTRGQQVTLRCSPKSGHDTVSWYQQALGQGPQFIFQYYEEEERQRGNFPDRFSGHQFPNYSSELNVNALLLGDSALYLCASSGAGREQHQPQHFGDGTRLSIL.

In its sample, this clone was seen a few times. The rearrangement joins TRBV30 to TRBJ2-7, with D hard to call. Trimming removed 2 bases at V and 2 bases at J, with 7 bases between. The length of the CDR3 is 12 residues. Germline assignment: CDR1 GTSNPN and CDR2 SVGIG (reference sequence). This CDR3 is CAWSMQAYEQYF. The CDR3 nucleotides read TGTGCCTGGAGTATGCAGGCCTACGAGCAGTACTTC.

The chain is built from TRBV30 and TRBJ2-7; D unclear. Germline CDR1 GTSNPN, CDR2 SVGIG (reference sequence). Trimming stripped 0 bases from V and 4 bases from J, with 16 bases between. The CDR3 has 15 residues. CDR3 amino acids: CAWSVVGRNNYEQYF. CDR3 sequence (DNA): TGTGCCTGGAGTGTAGTGGGCAGAAATAATTACGAGCAGTACTTC. The entire variable domain, with the rest obtained from reference TRBV30 and TRBJ2-7, is as follows: SQTIHQWPATLVQPVGSPLSLECTVEGTSNPNLYWYRQAAGRGLQLLFYSVGIGQISSEVPQNLSASRPQDRQFILSSKKLLLSDSGFYLCAWSVVGRNNYEQYFGPGTRLTVT.

This clone was seen only a few times. CDR3 sequence reads: CASSSRRLAGYEQYF. Written as DNA, the CDR3 is TGTGCCAGCAGCTCTAGGCGGTTGGCAGGCTACGAGCAGTACTTC. J is TRBJ2-7 and V is TRBV7-2; D unresolved. Germline V lookup: CDR1 SGHTA, CDR2 FQGNSA. V was clipped by 4 bases and J by 3 bases, with 16 bases between them. This CDR3 has 15 residues.

The CDR3 loop is CASSELGHYGYTF. The CDR3 nucleotides are TGTGCCAGCAGTGAATTGGGACACTATGGCTACACCTTC. The chain joins TRBV6-1 to TRBJ1-2, with a possible D match to TRBD1 (5 bases). Trimming cost V 2 bases and J 3 bases, with 7 bases left between them. Germline CDR1 reads MNHNS; CDR2 reads SASEGT. The CDR3 extends over 13 amino acids.

This clone has more than one count but fewer than ten. The V and J genes are TRBV6-5 and TRBJ1-1; unclear D gene. The germline V gene encodes CDR1 MNHEY and CDR2 SVGAGI. The CDR3 is 15 amino acids. V lost 7 bases, J lost 0 bases, and 15 bases lay in between. DNA of the CDR3: TGTGCCAGCAATGGCGGAGCAATAATGAACACTGAAGCTTTCTTT. This sequence encodes CASNGGAIMNTEAFF.

This clone was counted a few times. The chain couples TRBV5-1 to TRBJ2-7; D perhaps matches TRBD2 (6 bases). Trimming removed 3 bases from V and 2 bases from J, with 9 bases in between. The germline gives CDR1 SGHRS, CDR2 YFSETQ. The CDR3 has 13 amino acids. In DNA, the CDR3 is TGCGCCAGCAGCTCCGGACTAACCTACGAGCAGTACTTC. Amino acid sequence: CASSSGLTYEQYF.

The chain recombines TRBV11-3 with TRBJ2-2; D is possibly TRBD1 or TRBD2 (5 bases each). The length of the CDR3 is 16 residues. Trimming removed 4 bases from V and 0 bases from J, with 12 bases in between. Germline V gives CDR1 SGHNT, CDR2 YENEEA. The CDR3 bases are TGTGCCAGCAGCTCGGGACCGCCTCCGAACACCGGGGAGCTGTTTTTT. Translated: CASSSGPPPNTGELFF.

This clone was picked up a small number of times. V and J are TRBV30 and TRBJ2-3; 7 bases fit TRBD2. CDR1 is GTSNPN and CDR2 is SVGIG in the germline V gene (reference sequence). J lost 3 bases, V lost 1 base, and 4 bases had no gene match. CDR3 size: 14 residues. CDR3 residues: CAWSEGGGTDTQYF. CDR3 in DNA: TGTGCCTGGAGTGAGGGCGGGGGTACAGATACGCAGTATTTT.

This clone has just a few counts. The rearrangement joins TRBV28 to TRBJ1-4; D not certain. Germline CDR1 is MDHEN and CDR2 is SYDVKM. CDR3 length equals 15 residues. Trimming pared 2 bases from V and 5 bases from J, leaving 12 bases between. DNA for the CDR3: TGTGCCAGCAGTTTAAGCGTCAGAGGGAATGAAAAACTGTTTTTT. Translation: CASSLSVRGNEKLFF.

The V call is TRBV4-1, the J call TRBJ2-7; tentative D call: TRBD1 (6 bases). From germline, CDR1 is MGHRA and CDR2 YSYEKL. There are 15 residues in the CDR3. Trimming took off 5 bases at V and 2 bases at J, with 16 bases between the two ends. The CDR3 DNA reads as TGCGCCAGCAGCTTCGGACAGACGATGGCCTACGAGCAGTACTTC. Translating it yields CASSFGQTMAYEQYF.

This clone was seen more than once but under ten times. The junction and the germline gene differ at one end; a read error may be behind it. The chain couples TRBV7-7 to TRBJ2-1; 10 nucleotides match TRBD2. Germline V gives CDR1 SSHAT, CDR2 FNYEAQ (reference sequence). The CDR3 runs 15 residues. The DNA of the CDR3 is TGTGCTAGCAGCCAAGGACTAGCGGCTTACAATGAGCAGTTCTTC. Its protein is CASSQGLAAYNEQFF.

The chain employs TRBV7-7 and TRBJ2-2; D remains ambiguous. V lost 8 bases and J lost 4, with 2 bases in between. This CDR3 has 10 amino acids. Germline loops: CDR1 SSHAT, CDR2 FNYEAQ (reference sequence). CDR3 in amino acids: CASGTGELFF. The CDR3 DNA follows: TGTGCCAGCGGCACCGGGGAGCTGTTTTTT.

This chain links TRBV9 with TRBJ2-3; D not resolved. Germline V lookup: CDR1 SGDLS, CDR2 YYNGEE. This CDR3 is 15 amino acids long. Trimming removed 0 bases from V and 0 bases from J, with 8 bases in between. The CDR3 DNA reads as TGTGCCAGCAGCGTAGACTCTCCTAGCACAGATACGCAGTATTTT. Residues: CASSVDSPSTDTQYF.

The CDR3 is CASTGRSADTQYF. The CDR3 bases are TGTGCCAGCACCGGCCGGTCAGCAGATACGCAGTATTTT. The J gene is TRBJ2-3, the V gene TRBV11-3, with no clear D. Trimming removed 7 bases at V and 4 bases at J, with 12 bases between. The CDR3 runs 13 residues. Germline V gene sequence: CDR1 SGHNT, CDR2 YENEEA.

The chain employs TRBV28 and TRBJ2-4; a weak D match, TRBD2 (7 bases). This CDR3 is 18 amino acids long. Germline V lookup: CDR1 MDHEN, CDR2 SYDVKM. V was shortened by 3 bases and J by 0 bases, with 18 bases between the two germline ends. The chain's CDR3 is CASSFVSAGALAKNIQYF. CDR3 DNA sequence: TGTGCCAGCAGTTTTGTGAGTGCGGGGGCCTTAGCCAAAAACATTCAGTACTTC.

The chain combines TRBV19 with TRBJ1-6; D remains ambiguous. CDR3 length equals 11 residues. Between the trimmed V and J ends, which lost 11 bases and 14 bases, there was a span of 16 bases. Germline loops: CDR1 LNHDA, CDR2 SQIVND (reference sequence). The CDR3 nucleotides read TGTGCCTCCCTTGACCGGGGAGCCCTCCACTTT. Translating it yields CASLDRGALHF.